This T cell receptor beta chain is from a study of siplizumab effects on memory and regulatory T cells. Study observations and caveats: Versus around 25% in controls, the mappable alloreactive CD4+ clones averaged about 70% Treg-derived with siplizumab. Proliferating siplizumab-cultured Tregs lacked confirmed suppressive function. Alloreactive sequences traceable to unstimulated CD4+ memory cells declined significantly under siplizumab. No naive or memory phenotype could be assigned to roughly 75-95% of proliferating clones.

A few counts support this clone. Its target is not known. This CDR3 region has 17 residues. V lost 3 bases and J 0 bases, leaving 18 bases between the germline ends. The V gene's germline CDR1 is LNHDA and CDR2 SQIVND (reference sequence). The assay was immunoSEQ multiplex PCR, and TCRdb's table has in-frame clones only and misses some. The repertoire holds approximately 120,000 clones, with roughly 94% as singletons. Sequencing was carried out using Tregs sorted from blood. This sequence joins TRBV19 and TRBJ2-7; perhaps TRBD2 as D (5 bases). This receptor was identified in a human donor in good health. The CDR3 reads CASSIDWKGSDSYEQYF. CDR3 DNA sequence: TGTGCCAGTAGTATTGATTGGAAAGGGAGTGACTCCTACGAGCAGTACTTC.